This TCR beta chain was recovered during a study of cytomegalovirus exposure and HLA in healthy donors (TCRdb year 2017). Background on the whole study: The 500 to 800 repertoires of the first cohort and the 120 validation repertoires were produced on the same platform, according to a later analysis. Along with the roughly 700-subject first cohort, a separate validation cohort of over 90 different subjects was used. The study was designed to test whether signatures of past pathogen exposure could be identified by cataloging public T cell receptors. To predict cytomegalovirus infection status, the study brought together high-throughput TCR immunosequencing, statistical association of individual TCRs with disease status, and machine learning.

The donors belonged to the validation cohort of 120 subjects, which was separate from the approximately 700-subject first cohort. General conclusions and limits of the study: According to the authors, the approach could potentially be generalized to other disease states and immunological phenotypes. The study gave a list of some 150 TCR beta chains associated with cytomegalovirus. Cytomegalovirus status was reported to be diagnosed by the classifier with high specificity and sensitivity in both the original and validation cohorts. Across donors, most TCR sequences were observed very rarely, whereas some public TCRs were present in many individuals. The validation cohort had no HLA typing available for a later analysis, so co-occurrence within that cohort was assessed over all 130 or so repertoires. In vitro tests confirmed that three of the cytomegalovirus-associated TCR beta chains recognize cytomegalovirus antigens. In a later analysis, TCRs clustered in the first cohort were found to also tend to co-occur in the 110 or so validation repertoires, with around 94% of cluster scores above 0.

Libraries were constructed by the immunoSEQ multiplex PCR assay. Turning to the authors' computational methods: A statistical classification framework was developed to diagnose cytomegalovirus status using the catalog of TCR beta chain sequences. Not all clones reach the TCRdb copy of this immuneACCESS table, which keeps in-frame sequences only. Checked studies attribute under half of the gap to unresolved V genes and leave the rest unexplained. The DNA was the basis for D and trimming; V, J and clone size are from that table. In all, the sample holds around 91,000 clones, and approximately 93% of those were seen once. Clones ranked in the top ten supply 1.1% of the sample. Of note for this clone: Its antigen is currently not known. No base quality information exists; no much larger clone differs at one position.

The specimen sequenced was PBMCs. The clonotype was recovered from a woman aged 25 to 39 in good health and CMV-seropositive.

The nucleotide sequence is TGTGCCAGCAGCTTAGCACGCGGAGGGGCCTACGAGCAGTACTTC. This codes for CASSLARGGAYEQYF. Recombination joined TRBV7-6 with TRBJ2-7; the D gene is perhaps TRBD2, on 6 matching bases. V is shortened by 0 bases, J by 2 bases, and the region joining them spans 11 bases. As encoded in the germline V gene, CDR1 is SGHVS while CDR2 is FNYEAQ. The CDR3 numbers 15 residues from cysteine through phenylalanine. Only the CDR3 region is kept as DNA, spanning 45 bases read in frame from base 1.